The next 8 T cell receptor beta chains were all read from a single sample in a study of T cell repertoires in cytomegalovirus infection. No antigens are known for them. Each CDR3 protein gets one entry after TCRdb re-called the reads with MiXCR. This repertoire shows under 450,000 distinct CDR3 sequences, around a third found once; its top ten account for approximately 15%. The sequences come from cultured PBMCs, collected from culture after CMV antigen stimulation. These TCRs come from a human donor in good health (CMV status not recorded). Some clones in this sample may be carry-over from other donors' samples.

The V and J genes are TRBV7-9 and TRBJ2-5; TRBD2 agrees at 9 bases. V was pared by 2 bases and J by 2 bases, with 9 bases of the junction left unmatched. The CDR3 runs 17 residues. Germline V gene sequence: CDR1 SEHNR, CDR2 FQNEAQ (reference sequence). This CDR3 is CASSLISLAGLQETQYF. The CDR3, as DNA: TGTGCCAGCAGCTTAATTAGTCTAGCGGGACTACAAGAGACCCAGTACTTC.

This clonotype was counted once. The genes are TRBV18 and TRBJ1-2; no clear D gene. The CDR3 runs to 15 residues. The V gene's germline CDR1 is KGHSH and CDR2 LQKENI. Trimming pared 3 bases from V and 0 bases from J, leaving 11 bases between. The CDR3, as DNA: TGTGCCAGCTCACCTGGATACAGCACTAACTATGGCTACACCTTC. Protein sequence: CASSPGYSTNYGYTF.

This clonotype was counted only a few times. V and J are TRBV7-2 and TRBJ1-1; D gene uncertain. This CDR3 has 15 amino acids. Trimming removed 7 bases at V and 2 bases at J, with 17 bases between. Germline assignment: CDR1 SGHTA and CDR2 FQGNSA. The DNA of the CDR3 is TGTGCCAGCACCTGGGCGGGGAAGCCCAACACTGAAGCTTTCTTT. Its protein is CASTWAGKPNTEAFF.

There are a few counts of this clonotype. CDR3: CASKVGGTGHFYGYTF. Here the CDR3 DNA reads TGTGCCAGTAAAGTAGGCGGGACAGGGCATTTCTATGGCTACACCTTC. The rearrangement links TRBV19 to TRBJ1-2; 9 bases are shared with TRBD1. This CDR3 spans 16 amino acids. Germline loops: CDR1 LNHDA, CDR2 SQIVND (reference sequence). J lost 4 bases, V lost 7 bases, and 13 bases had no gene match.

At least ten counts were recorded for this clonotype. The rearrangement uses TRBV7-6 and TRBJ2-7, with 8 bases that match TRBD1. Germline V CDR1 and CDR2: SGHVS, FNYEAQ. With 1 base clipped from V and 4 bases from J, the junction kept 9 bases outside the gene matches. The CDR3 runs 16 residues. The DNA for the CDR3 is TGTGCCAGCAGCTTAGATCTTCGCAGGGGGCGTTACGAGCAGTACTTC. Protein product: CASSLDLRRGRYEQYF.

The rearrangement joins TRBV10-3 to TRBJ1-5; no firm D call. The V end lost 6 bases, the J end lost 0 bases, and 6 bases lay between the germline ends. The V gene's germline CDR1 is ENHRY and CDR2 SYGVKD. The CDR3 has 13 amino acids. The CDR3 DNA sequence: TGTGCCATCAGGGACGGTAGCAATCAGCCCCAGCATTTT. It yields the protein CAIRDGSNQPQHF.

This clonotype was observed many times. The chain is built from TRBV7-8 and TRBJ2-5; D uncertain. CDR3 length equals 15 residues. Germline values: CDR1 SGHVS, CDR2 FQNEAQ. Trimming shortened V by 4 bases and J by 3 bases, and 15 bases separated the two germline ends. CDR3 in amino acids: CASSSGRNQEETQYF. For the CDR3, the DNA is TGTGCCAGCAGCTCTGGACGGAACCAGGAAGAGACCCAGTACTTC. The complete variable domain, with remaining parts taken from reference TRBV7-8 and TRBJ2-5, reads GAGVSQSPRYKVAKRGQDVALRCDPISGHVSLFWYQQALGQGPEFLTYFQNEAQLDKSGLPSDRFFAERPEGSVSTLKIQRTQQEDSAVYLCASSSGRNQEETQYFGPGTRLLVL.

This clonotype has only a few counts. CDR3: CASSLGVAGSETQYF. The CDR3 DNA reads TGTGCCAGCAGCTTAGGCGTAGCGGGATCGGAGACCCAGTACTTC. The chain joins TRBV7-9 to TRBJ2-5; 8 bases line up with TRBD2. The germline V gene has CDR1 SEHNR and CDR2 FQNEAQ (reference sequence). V lost 1 base and J lost 5; bases outside the gene matches: 6. The CDR3 totals 15 residues.